These 20 T cell receptor beta chains share one sample of origin, sequenced in a study of T cell responses to AZD1222 COVID-19 vaccine. Profiled with immunoSEQ multiplex PCR; TCRdb holds only in-frame clones, not every one. The sample carries about 78,000 clones, approximately 88% recorded once. The starting material was peripheral blood, obtained on day 0 of MenACWY control vaccination. These receptors were obtained from an adult in good health.

This clone was observed once. One end of the junction is discordant with germline, which a read error may explain. The genes are TRBV6-2 or TRBV6-3 and TRBJ1-5; a weak D match, TRBD1 (6 bases). This CDR3 is 16 amino acids long. Per germline, CDR1 MNHEY and CDR2 SVGEGT. The CDR3 loop is CASSYSNWGARQAQHF. CDR3 bases: TGTGCCAGCAGTTACTCGAATTGGGGGGCTCGTCAGGCCCAGCATTTT.

The chain is built from TRBV15 and TRBJ1-5; 7 positions match TRBD1. CDR3 length: 18 residues. J lost 0 bases, V lost 0 bases, and 8 bases had no gene match. CDR1 is LNHNV and CDR2 is YYDKDF in the germline V gene (reference sequence). CDR3 amino acids: CATSRDSNTGDSNQPQHF. CDR3 in DNA: TGTGCCACCAGCAGAGACTCTAATACAGGGGATAGCAATCAGCCCCAGCATTTT.

V is TRBV30 and J is TRBJ2-7, with TRBD2 identical over 8 bases. The germline V gene has CDR1 GTSNPN and CDR2 SVGIG (reference sequence). This CDR3 spans 12 amino acids. V lost 5 bases to trimming and J lost 4 bases; unmatched junction nucleotides: 4. CDR3 sequence reads: CAWATGGYEQYF. In DNA, the CDR3 is TGTGCCTGGGCTACGGGGGGGTACGAGCAGTACTTC.

V and J are TRBV15 and TRBJ2-2; a possible D gene is TRBD1 (5 bases). The CDR3 loop spans 17 amino acids. Germline V gives CDR1 LNHNV, CDR2 YYDKDF (reference sequence). Deletions cut 2 bases from V and 0 bases from J, with 13 bases between. The CDR3 region is CATSRSRLDTNTGELFF. DNA for the CDR3: TGTGCCACCAGCAGATCTCGACTGGACACGAACACCGGGGAGCTGTTTTTT.

The gene calls are TRBV24-1 and TRBJ2-1; the D gene could be TRBD1 or TRBD2 (5 bases each). The V gene's germline CDR1 is KGHDR and CDR2 SFDVKD. The CDR3 is 14 residues long. V dropped 4 bases and J dropped 4 bases, with 10 bases sitting between them. The CDR3 coding sequence is TGTGCCACCAGTGAGCCGGGACCTTACAATGAGCAGTTCTTC. It is translated as CATSEPGPYNEQFF.

This clone is a singleton in its sample. V usage is TRBV19 and J usage is TRBJ2-5; no definite D call. V lost 4 bases and J lost 4, with 10 bases in between. The CDR3 contains 13 residues. CDR1 and CDR2 from the germline V gene are LNHDA and SQIVND (reference sequence). The CDR3 is CASSRGIRETQYF. The DNA for the CDR3 is TGTGCCAGTAGTAGAGGTATTCGAGAGACCCAGTACTTC.

The chain employs TRBV7-2 and TRBJ2-1, with no clear D. Looked up from germline, CDR1 is SGHTA and CDR2 is FQGNSA. The CDR3 consists of 14 residues. V shed 1 base and J shed 5 bases, with 9 bases lying between them. The CDR3 sequence: CASSLDSTNNEQFF. The CDR3 DNA reads as TGTGCCAGCAGCTTAGACTCGACCAACAATGAGCAGTTCTTC.

The chain uses TRBV27 and TRBJ1-1, with 8 bases fitting TRBD1. Germline lookup yields CDR1 MNHEY and CDR2 SMNVEV (reference sequence). There are 14 residues in the CDR3. Trimming at V came to 3 bases and at J to 5 bases, leaving 5 bases not matched to a gene. CDR3 in amino acids: CASSFRGQGTEAFF. The CDR3 DNA is TGTGCCAGCAGTTTCCGCGGACAGGGAACTGAAGCTTTCTTT.

The rearrangement joins TRBV19 to TRBJ1-1; a weak D match, TRBD1 (5 bases). The CDR3 runs to 14 residues. Trimming stripped 4 bases from V and 7 bases from J, with 16 bases between. CDR1 and CDR2 (germline): LNHDA, SQIVND (reference sequence). The CDR3 here is CASSTPRGGDEAFF. As DNA, the CDR3 is TGTGCCAGTAGTACACCCCGAGGAGGGGATGAAGCTTTCTTT.

The V gene is TRBV2, the J gene TRBJ1-1, with D unresolved. Trimming cost V 0 bases and J 7 bases, with 9 bases left between them. Germline CDR1 is SNHLY and CDR2 is FYNNEI. The CDR3 consists of 13 residues. As DNA, the CDR3 is TGTGCCAGCAGTGAAGCGGGGTATTATGAAGCTTTCTTT. This sequence encodes CASSEAGYYEAFF.

This chain uses TRBV28 with TRBJ1-2; D possibly corresponds to TRBD1 (6 bases). This CDR3 contains 15 residues. The germline V and J ends were trimmed by 2 bases and 0 bases, with 10 bases remaining between them. Germline CDR1 reads MDHEN; CDR2 reads SYDVKM. CDR3 sequence (DNA): TGTGCCAGCAGTTTAGCTGACAGGACTAACTATGGCTACACCTTC. Protein product: CASSLADRTNYGYTF.

This clone was counted a single time. The V gene is TRBV7-8, the J gene TRBJ2-7; TRBD2 matches 11 bases. V shed 5 bases and J 4 bases; nucleotides not matched to a gene: 13. The germline V gene encodes CDR1 SGHVS and CDR2 FQNEAQ. This CDR3 has 17 residues. The CDR3 nucleotides read TGTGCCAGCAGCCCGCAACCTTTCGGGACTAGCGGATACGAGCAGTACTTC. It yields the protein CASSPQPFGTSGYEQYF.

The V and J genes are TRBV6-5 and TRBJ2-7; TRBD1 aligns across 9 bases. The V and J ends lost 6 bases and 0 bases, in that order; junction bases with no gene match: 6. This CDR3 is 15 amino acids long. Germline V gives CDR1 MNHEY, CDR2 SVGAGI. CDR3 protein: CASSPGQGSSYEQYF. The CDR3 nucleotides are TGTGCCAGCAGCCCGGGACAGGGAAGCTCCTACGAGCAGTACTTC.

The rearrangement joins TRBV12-3 or TRBV12-4 to TRBJ1-3; D not resolved. This CDR3 has 13 residues. Trimming shortened V by 3 bases and J by 0 bases, and 3 bases separated the two germline ends. The CDR3 spells CASSFGSGNTIYF. CDR3 nucleotides: TGTGCCAGCAGTTTTGGCTCTGGAAACACCATATATTTT.

The rearrangement uses TRBV19 and TRBJ1-5, with D maybe TRBD1 (5 bases). Germline CDR1 reads LNHDA; CDR2 reads SQIVND (reference sequence). The germline V and J ends were trimmed by 1 base and 6 bases, with 10 bases remaining between them. The CDR3 has 14 residues. CDR3 loop: CASSIVGDSQPQHF. Here the CDR3 DNA reads TGTGCCAGTAGTATAGTTGGAGACAGTCAGCCCCAGCATTTT.

The rearrangement links TRBV30 to TRBJ1-2, with D possibly being TRBD1 (6 bases). The V and J ends lost 3 bases and 2 bases respectively, with 13 bases between them. Germline CDR1 is GTSNPN and CDR2 is SVGIG (reference sequence). The CDR3 length is 14 residues. The CDR3 loop is CAWSGTSVNYGYTF. DNA for the CDR3: TGTGCCTGGAGCGGGACATCCGTCAACTATGGCTACACCTTC.

The J gene is TRBJ1-5, the V gene TRBV14; unclear D gene. Germline values: CDR1 SGHDN, CDR2 FVKESK. This CDR3 spans 15 amino acids. V was trimmed by 6 bases and J by 1 base, leaving 13 bases between them. Here the CDR3 reads CASRTLGGSNQPQHF. The CDR3 coding sequence is TGTGCCAGCAGAACACTAGGCGGGAGCAATCAGCCCCAGCATTTT.

This chain uses TRBV3-1 (or the pseudogene TRBV3-2) with TRBJ2-3, with a tentative D call TRBD2 (7 bases). V was cut by 1 base and J by 4 bases, with 12 bases left in between. Germline-derived CDR1 and CDR2 are LGHDT and YNNKEL (reference sequence). The CDR3 contains 15 residues. CDR3 sequence reads: CASSQGGGGADTQYF. CDR3 DNA sequence: TGTGCCAGCAGCCAAGGAGGCGGGGGCGCAGATACGCAGTATTTT.

The CDR3 coding sequence is TGTGCCACGGCGGACCAGACCTACGAGCAGTACTTC. It is translated as CATADQTYEQYF. This rearrangement joins TRBV10-3 to TRBJ2-7, with no clear D. The CDR3 is made up of 12 amino acids. Germline V CDR1 and CDR2: ENHRY, SYGVKD. V lost 10 bases and J 2 bases, leaving 12 bases between the germline ends.

CDR3 DNA sequence: TGTGCCAGCAGTCTCGCACGAGGGAACACTGAAGCTTTCTTT. Protein: CASSLARGNTEAFF. The genes are TRBV6-5 and TRBJ1-1; D not certain. Per the germline V gene, CDR1 is MNHEY and CDR2 is SVGAGI. V was clipped by 5 bases and J by 1 base, with 11 bases between them. The CDR3 covers 14 residues.